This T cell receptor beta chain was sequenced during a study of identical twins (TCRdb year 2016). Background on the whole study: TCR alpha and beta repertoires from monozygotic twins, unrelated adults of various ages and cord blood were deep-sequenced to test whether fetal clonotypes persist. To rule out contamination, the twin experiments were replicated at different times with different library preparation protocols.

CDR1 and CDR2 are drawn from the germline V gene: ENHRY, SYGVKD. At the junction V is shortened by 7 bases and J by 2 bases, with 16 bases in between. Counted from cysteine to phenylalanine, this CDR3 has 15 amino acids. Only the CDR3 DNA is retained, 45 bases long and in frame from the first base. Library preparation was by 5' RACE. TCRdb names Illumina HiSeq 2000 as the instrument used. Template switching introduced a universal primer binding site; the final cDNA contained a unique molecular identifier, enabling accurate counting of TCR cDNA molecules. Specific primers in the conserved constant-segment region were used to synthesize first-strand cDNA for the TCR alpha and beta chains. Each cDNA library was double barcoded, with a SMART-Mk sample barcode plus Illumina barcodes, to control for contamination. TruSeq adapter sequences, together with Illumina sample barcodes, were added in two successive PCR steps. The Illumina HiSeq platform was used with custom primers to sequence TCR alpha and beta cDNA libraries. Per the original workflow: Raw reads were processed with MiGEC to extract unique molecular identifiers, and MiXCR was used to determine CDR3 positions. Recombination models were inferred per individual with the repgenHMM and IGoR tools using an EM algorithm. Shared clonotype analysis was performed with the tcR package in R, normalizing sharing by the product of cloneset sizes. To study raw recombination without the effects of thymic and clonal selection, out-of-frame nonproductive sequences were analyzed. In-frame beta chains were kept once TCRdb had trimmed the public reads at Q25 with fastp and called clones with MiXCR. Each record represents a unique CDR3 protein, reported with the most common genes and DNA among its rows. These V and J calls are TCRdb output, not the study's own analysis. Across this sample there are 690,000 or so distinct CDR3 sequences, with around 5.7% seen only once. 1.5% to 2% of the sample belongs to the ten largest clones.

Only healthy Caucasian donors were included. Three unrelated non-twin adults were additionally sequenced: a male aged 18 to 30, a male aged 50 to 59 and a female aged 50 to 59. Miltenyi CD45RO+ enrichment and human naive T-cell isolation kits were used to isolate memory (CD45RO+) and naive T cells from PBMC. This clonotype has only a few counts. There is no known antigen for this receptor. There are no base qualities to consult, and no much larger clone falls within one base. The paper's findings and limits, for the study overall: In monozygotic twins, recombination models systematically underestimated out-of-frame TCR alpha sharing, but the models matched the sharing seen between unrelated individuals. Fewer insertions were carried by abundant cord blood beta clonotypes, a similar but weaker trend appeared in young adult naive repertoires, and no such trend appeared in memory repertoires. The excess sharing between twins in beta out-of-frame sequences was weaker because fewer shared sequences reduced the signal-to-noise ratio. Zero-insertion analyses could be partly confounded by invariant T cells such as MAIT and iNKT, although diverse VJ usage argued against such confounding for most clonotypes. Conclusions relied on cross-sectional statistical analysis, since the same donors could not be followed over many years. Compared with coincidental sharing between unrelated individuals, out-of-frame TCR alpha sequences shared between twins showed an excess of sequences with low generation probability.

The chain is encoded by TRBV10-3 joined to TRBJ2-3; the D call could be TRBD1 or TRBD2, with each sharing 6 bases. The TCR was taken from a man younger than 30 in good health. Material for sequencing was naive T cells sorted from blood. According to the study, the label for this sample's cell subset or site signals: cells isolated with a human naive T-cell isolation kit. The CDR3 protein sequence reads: CAITDGGSPTDTQYF. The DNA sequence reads TGTGCCATCACGGACGGGGGCTCACCCACAGATACGCAGTATTTT.